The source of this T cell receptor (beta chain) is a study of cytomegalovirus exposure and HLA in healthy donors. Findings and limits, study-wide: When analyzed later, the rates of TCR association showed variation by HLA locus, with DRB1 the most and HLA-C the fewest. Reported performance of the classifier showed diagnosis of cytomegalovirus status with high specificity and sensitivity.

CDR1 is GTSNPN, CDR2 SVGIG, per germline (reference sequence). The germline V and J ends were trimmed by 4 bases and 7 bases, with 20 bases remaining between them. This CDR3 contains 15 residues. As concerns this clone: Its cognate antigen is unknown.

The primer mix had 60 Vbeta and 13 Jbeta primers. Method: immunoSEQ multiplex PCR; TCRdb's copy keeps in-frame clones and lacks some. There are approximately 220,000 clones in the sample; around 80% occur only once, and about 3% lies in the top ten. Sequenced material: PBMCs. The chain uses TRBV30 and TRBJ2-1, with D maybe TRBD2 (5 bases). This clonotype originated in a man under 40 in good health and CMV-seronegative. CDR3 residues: CAWNNSRRRGNEQFF. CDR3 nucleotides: TGTGCCTGGAATAATTCTCGGCGGAGAGGGAATGAGCAGTTCTTC.